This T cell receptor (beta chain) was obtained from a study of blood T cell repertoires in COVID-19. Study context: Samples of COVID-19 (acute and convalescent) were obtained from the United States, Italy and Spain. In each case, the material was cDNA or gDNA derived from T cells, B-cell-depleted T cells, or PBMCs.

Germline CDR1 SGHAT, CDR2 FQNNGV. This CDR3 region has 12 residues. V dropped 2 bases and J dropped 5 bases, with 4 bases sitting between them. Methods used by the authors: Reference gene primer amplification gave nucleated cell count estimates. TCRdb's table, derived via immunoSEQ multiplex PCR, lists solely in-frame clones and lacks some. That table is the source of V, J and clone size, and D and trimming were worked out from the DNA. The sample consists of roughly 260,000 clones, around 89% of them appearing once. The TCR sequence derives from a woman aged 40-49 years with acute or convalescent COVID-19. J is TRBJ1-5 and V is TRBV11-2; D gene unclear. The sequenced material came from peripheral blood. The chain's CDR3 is CASSLSDQPQHF. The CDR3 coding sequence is TGTGCCAGCAGCTTATCAGATCAGCCCCAGCATTTT.